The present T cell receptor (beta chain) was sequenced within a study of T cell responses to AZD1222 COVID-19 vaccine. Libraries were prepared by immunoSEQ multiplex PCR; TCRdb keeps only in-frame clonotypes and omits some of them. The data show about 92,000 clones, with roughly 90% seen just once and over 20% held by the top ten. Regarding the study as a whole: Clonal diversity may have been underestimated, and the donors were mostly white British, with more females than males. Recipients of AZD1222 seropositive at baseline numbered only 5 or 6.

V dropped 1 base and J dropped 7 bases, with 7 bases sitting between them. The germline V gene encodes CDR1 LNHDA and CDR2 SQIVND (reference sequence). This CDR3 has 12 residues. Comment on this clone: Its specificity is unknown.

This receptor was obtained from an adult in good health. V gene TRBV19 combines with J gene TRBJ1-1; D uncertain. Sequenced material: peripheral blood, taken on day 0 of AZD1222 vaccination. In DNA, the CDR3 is TGTGCCAGTAGTATAGGTGCAGGTGAAGCTTTCTTT. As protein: CASSIGAGEAFF. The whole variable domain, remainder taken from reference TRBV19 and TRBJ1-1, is DGGITQSPKYLFRKEGQNVTLSCEQNLNHDAMYWYRQDPGQGLRLIYYSQIVNDFQKGDIAEGYSVSREKKESFPLTVTSAQKNPTAFYLCASSIGAGEAFFGQGTRLTVV.